The 32 T cell receptor beta chains presented below share a single source sample, sequenced in a study of cytomegalovirus exposure and HLA in healthy donors. Both 60 Vbeta primers and 13 Jbeta primers went into the PCR. This table comes from immunoSEQ multiplex PCR, and its TCRdb copy is limited to in-frame clones, with some not included. The sample shows around 120,000 clones, about 79% of them seen only once. The specimen sequenced was PBMCs. These receptor sequences come from a man between 25 and 39 years old in good health and CMV-seropositive.

The V and J genes are TRBV7-9 and TRBJ2-5; no definite D call. V was pared by 7 bases and J by 1 base, with 4 bases between. This CDR3 spans 11 amino acids. In germline, CDR1 is SEHNR, CDR2 FQNEAQ (reference sequence). The CDR3 sequence: CASTTQETQYF. The CDR3, as DNA: TGTGCCAGCACTACCCAAGAGACCCAGTACTTC.

The CDR3 DNA follows: TGTGCCAGCAGCCCCGACAGCAATGAGCAGTTCTTC. It translates to CASSPDSNEQFF. The rearrangement joins TRBV7-9 to TRBJ2-1; D perhaps matches TRBD1 (5 bases). V shed 5 bases and J shed 6 bases, with 8 bases lying between them. In germline, CDR1 is SEHNR, CDR2 FQNEAQ (reference sequence). The CDR3 covers 12 residues.

The chain is built from TRBV7-9 and TRBJ1-4; D gene ambiguous. CDR1 and CDR2 (germline): SEHNR, FQNEAQ (reference sequence). V shed 3 bases and J shed 1 base, with 9 bases lying between them. This CDR3 has 15 residues. DNA of the CDR3: TGTGCCAGCAGCTTCACAGTGAGAACTAATGAAAAACTGTTTTTT. It codes for CASSFTVRTNEKLFF.

The chain has TRBV27 and TRBJ1-2; 8 nucleotides line up with TRBD1. The J segment lost 3 bases and the V segment lost 6 bases, leaving 12 bases of the junction unmatched. The germline V gene encodes CDR1 MNHEY and CDR2 SMNVEV (reference sequence). The CDR3 length is 16 residues. The CDR3 region has the DNA TGTGCCAGCAGCCCAGACAGGGGCGCAATTTACTATGGCTACACCTTC. Translated, it gives CASSPDRGAIYYGYTF.

CDR3 sequence reads: CASSLYSGNQPQHF. The CDR3 bases are TGTGCCAGCAGTTTATACTCGGGCAATCAGCCCCAGCATTTT. The rearrangement links TRBV28 to TRBJ1-5, with unresolved D. The CDR3 length is 14 residues. V was cut by 1 base and J by 2 bases, with 6 bases left in between. Germline V CDR1 and CDR2: MDHEN, SYDVKM.

About this clone itself: The sample has other DNA sequences that encode this CDR3 too. The chain joins TRBV5-1 to TRBJ2-7, with 12 bases matching TRBD2. Germline lookup yields CDR1 SGHRS and CDR2 YFSETQ. The junction had 7 bases not matched to a gene; V was cut back by 0 bases and J by 3 bases. The CDR3 has 17 residues. The CDR3 bases are TGCGCCAGCAGCTTGGGACTAGCGGGGGCAGCATACTACGAGCAGTACTTC. Amino acids: CASSLGLAGAAYYEQYF.

A few counts support this clone. The chain joins TRBV6-6 to TRBJ1-4, with D possibly matching TRBD1 (5 bases). V lost 0 bases and J lost 10, with 9 bases in between. CDR1 and CDR2 (germline): MNHNY, SVGAGI (reference sequence). This CDR3 is built from 13 residues. The CDR3 loop reads CASSYSTGGKLFF. The CDR3 DNA reads as TGTGCCAGCAGTTACTCGACGGGGGGAAAACTGTTTTTT.

The rearrangement links TRBV29-1 to TRBJ1-5; the match to TRBD1 covers 7 bases. Unmatched junction bases numbered 9, after V lost 6 bases and J lost 7 bases. Germline V gene sequence: CDR1 SQVTM, CDR2 ANQGSEA. The CDR3 consists of 13 residues. CDR3 coding DNA: TGCAGCGTAGAGACAGGGACGGGACAGCCCCAGCATTTT. Translated, it gives CSVETGTGQPQHF.

The gene calls are TRBV11-2 and TRBJ2-1; TRBD2 matches 10 bases. The germline V gene encodes CDR1 SGHAT and CDR2 FQNNGV. Germline trimming cut 1 base from V and 9 bases from J; bases unmatched to any gene: 6. The CDR3 length is 15 residues. CDR3 sequence: CASSLASGGALEQFF. In DNA, the CDR3 is TGTGCCAGCAGCTTAGCGAGCGGGGGGGCACTTGAGCAGTTCTTC.

J is TRBJ2-1 and V is TRBV5-4; 11 nucleotides match TRBD2. V lost 0 bases to trimming and J lost 4 bases; unmatched junction nucleotides: 6. The CDR3 contains 17 residues. Germline V gene data show CDR1 as SGHNT and CDR2 as YYREEE (reference sequence). In DNA, the CDR3 is TGTGCCAGCAGCTTGGCTATTAGCGGGGGGGCGTACAATGAGCAGTTCTTC. Translation: CASSLAISGGAYNEQFF.

This chain connects TRBV19 to TRBJ1-1, with 11 nucleotides matching TRBD1. This CDR3 has 18 residues. V shed 2 bases and J 3 bases; nucleotides not matched to a gene: 11. CDR1 LNHDA and CDR2 SQIVND come from the germline V gene (reference sequence). The CDR3: CASSISPDRGQWDTEAFF. CDR3 coding DNA: TGTGCCAGTAGTATATCCCCGGACAGGGGGCAATGGGACACTGAAGCTTTCTTT.

The V gene is TRBV19, the J gene TRBJ1-5; D is uncertain. The length of the CDR3 is 13 residues. CDR1 is LNHDA and CDR2 is SQIVND in the germline V gene (reference sequence). V was clipped by 3 bases and J by 7 bases, with 10 bases between them. The CDR3 here is CASSMGGIQPQHF. DNA for the CDR3: TGTGCCAGTAGTATGGGCGGGATACAGCCCCAGCATTTT.

V usage is TRBV7-2 and J usage is TRBJ2-5, with D maybe TRBD2 (6 bases). Germline values: CDR1 SGHTA, CDR2 FQGNSA. The V end was cut by 1 base, the J end by 5 bases, with 14 bases between. The CDR3 runs to 15 residues. Here the CDR3 DNA reads TGTGCCAGCAGCTTAGTTCAGGGACGGGAGGAGACCCAGTACTTC. Translation: CASSLVQGREETQYF. Together with reference TRBV7-2 and TRBJ2-5, the CDR3 gives the full variable domain: GAGVSQSPSNKVTEKGKDVELRCDPISGHTALYWYRQSLGQGLEFLIYFQGNSAPDKSGLPSDRFSAERTGGSVSTLTIQRTQQEDSAVYLCASSLVQGREETQYFGPGTRLLVL.

CDR3 in DNA: TGTGCCAGCACGGAAGAGGGCCGCCATTATGGCTACACCTTC. As protein: CASTEEGRHYGYTF. The V call is TRBV6-1, the J call TRBJ1-2; D not resolved. The germline CDR1 and CDR2 sequences are MNHNS and SASEGT. The CDR3 has 14 amino acids. With 7 bases removed from V and 5 bases from J, the gap between germline ends came to 17 bases.

This chain connects TRBV7-9 to TRBJ2-3; 12 bases match TRBD2. With V trimmed by 6 bases and J by 2 bases, 3 bases remained unmatched. Germline values: CDR1 SEHNR, CDR2 FQNEAQ (reference sequence). The CDR3 runs 15 residues. CDR3 sequence (DNA): TGTGCCAGCAGTCGACTAGCGGGAGACACAGATACGCAGTATTTT. This sequence encodes CASSRLAGDTDTQYF.

CDR3 nucleotide sequence: TGTGCCAGCAGTTCTATTGACAGGATTAATGAAAAACTGTTTTTT. Translating gives CASSSIDRINEKLFF. The chain joins TRBV27 to TRBJ1-4; perhaps TRBD1 as D (6 bases). The CDR3 length is 15 residues. The germline V gene has CDR1 MNHEY and CDR2 SMNVEV (reference sequence). Between the trimmed V and J ends, which lost 4 bases and 4 bases, there was a span of 13 bases.

The chain employs TRBV11-1 and TRBJ1-1, with 8 bases matching TRBD1. The V gene's germline CDR1 is SGHAT and CDR2 FQDESV (reference sequence). This CDR3 is 15 amino acids long. Trimming took 4 bases from V and 6 from J; bases not matched to a gene: 10. In DNA, the CDR3 is TGTGCCAGCAGCTGGACCCCTTTACAGGGGGCTGAAGCTTTCTTT. Its translation: CASSWTPLQGAEAFF.

V usage is TRBV7-6 and J usage is TRBJ2-7, with a possible D match to TRBD2 (5 bases). The CDR3 sequence is 12 residues long. Germline CDR1 SGHVS, CDR2 FNYEAQ. V was trimmed by 5 bases and J by 6 bases, leaving 11 bases between them. The CDR3 nucleotides read TGTGCCAGCAGCCCACGGGGTGGCGAGCAGTACTTC. Residues: CASSPRGGEQYF.

In regard to this clone: An end of the junction differs from the germline gene, which may be a read error. This chain uses TRBV7-9 with TRBJ1-1, with D perhaps TRBD1 (6 bases). CDR1 and CDR2 from the germline V gene are SEHNR and FQNEAQ (reference sequence). There are 17 residues in the CDR3. In DNA form, the CDR3 reads TGTTCCAGCAGCTTCTCACCAGGGGCCCCTTTGACGACTGAAGCTTTCTTT. This translates into CSSSFSPGAPLTTEAFF.

This rearrangement joins TRBV11-3 to TRBJ2-2, with 7 bases that match TRBD2. V dropped 5 bases and J dropped 7; count of bases not matched to a gene: 7. From germline, CDR1 is SGHNT and CDR2 YENEEA. This CDR3 region has 14 residues. The CDR3 reads CASSGTTFGGELFF. The CDR3 bases are TGTGCCAGCAGCGGGACTACCTTCGGCGGGGAGCTGTTTTTT.

V is TRBV4-2 and J is TRBJ2-7; 15 bases match TRBD2. Per the germline V gene, CDR1 is LGHNA and CDR2 is YNFKEQ. V was clipped by 0 bases and J by 2 bases; unmatched bases: 17. The length of the CDR3 is 22 residues. The CDR3 DNA is TGTGCCAGCAGCCAAGATCCGGACGTAGGACTAGCGGGAGGGTACTTGGCCTACGAGCAGTACTTC. Its protein product is CASSQDPDVGLAGGYLAYEQYF.

The chain joins TRBV11-2 to TRBJ1-1; 10 bases agree with TRBD1. Per the germline V gene, CDR1 is SGHAT and CDR2 is FQNNGV. The ends lost 0 bases at V and 12 bases at J; junction bases unmatched: 10. The CDR3 extends over 15 amino acids. CDR3 DNA sequence: TGTGCCAGCAGCTTAGATCAAAGACAGGGGGCGAAATCTTTCTTT. Protein: CASSLDQRQGAKSFF.

The CDR3 DNA follows: TGTGCTAGTGGCCCATCAAACACAGATACGCAGTATTTT. The encoded protein is CASGPSNTDTQYF. V usage is TRBV12-5 and J usage is TRBJ2-3; no definite D call. The germline gives CDR1 LGHNT, CDR2 FRNRAP. V was clipped by 6 bases and J by 2 bases, with 9 bases between them. The CDR3 consists of 13 residues.

CDR3 in DNA: TGTGCCACCAGCTGGGGGCCAACCAGGGCATCGAATCAGCCCCAGCATTTT. This translates into CATSWGPTRASNQPQHF. The chain joins TRBV15 to TRBJ1-5, with D tentatively TRBD1 (6 bases). This CDR3 region has 17 residues. Germline CDR1 reads LNHNV; CDR2 reads YYDKDF (reference sequence). Trimming shortened V by 5 bases and J by 4 bases, and 21 bases separated the two germline ends.

The chain joins TRBV6-4 to TRBJ2-1; possibly TRBD2 for D (7 bases). The V end lost 2 bases, the J end lost 4 bases, and 9 bases lay between the germline ends. The CDR3 spans 14 residues. Per germline, CDR1 MRHNA and CDR2 SNTAGT. CDR3 coding DNA: TGTGCCAGCAGTGACCGGGGGGCGTACAATGAGCAGTTCTTC. Its translation: CASSDRGAYNEQFF.

The rearrangement links TRBV11-3 to TRBJ2-2, with 12 bases matching TRBD2. After removal of 7 bases from V and 1 base from J, the junction contained 13 bases not matched to a gene. The CDR3 consists of 19 residues. Germline V lookup: CDR1 SGHNT, CDR2 YENEEA. CDR3: CASKNLGLAGGMNTGELFF. The CDR3 bases are TGTGCCAGCAAAAACCTGGGGCTAGCGGGGGGGATGAACACCGGGGAGCTGTTTTTT.

V is TRBV21-1 and J is TRBJ1-4. TRBV21-1 is an annotated pseudogene. The CDR3 covers 16 residues. CDR3: CASSKENGLAGEKLFF. The CDR3 nucleotides are TGTGCCAGCAGCAAAGAAAATGGTCTCGCCGGGGAAAAACTGTTTTTT.

The rearrangement uses TRBV30 and TRBJ1-4; D is undetermined. V lost 1 base and J lost 8, with 11 bases in between. Germline V gene lookup returns CDR1 GTSNPN and CDR2 SVGIG (reference sequence). CDR3 size: 13 residues. CDR3 region: CAWSGGRGEKLFF. The CDR3 region has the DNA TGTGCCTGGAGTGGAGGGAGAGGCGAAAAACTGTTTTTT.

The chain uses TRBV11-3 and TRBJ1-1; D uncertain. Trimming removed 4 bases at V and 0 bases at J, with 9 bases between. CDR1 is SGHNT, CDR2 YENEEA, per germline. This CDR3 spans 14 amino acids. The CDR3 loop is CASSYSNLNTEAFF. As DNA, the CDR3 is TGTGCCAGCAGCTACAGCAATCTGAACACTGAAGCTTTCTTT. Based on the CDR3 plus reference TRBV11-3 and TRBJ1-1, the full variable domain is EAGVVQSPRYKIIEKKQPVAFWCNPISGHNTLYWYLQNLGQGPELLIRYENEEAVDDSQLPKDRFSAERLKGVDSTLKIQPAELGDSAVYLCASSYSNLNTEAFFGQGTRLTVV.

DNA for the CDR3: TGTGCCAGCACCCAGTTGCGGGGGACTCGGGATACGCAGTATTTT. As protein: CASTQLRGTRDTQYF. The chain recombines TRBV6-1 with TRBJ2-3; the match to TRBD2 covers 7 bases. The V gene's germline CDR1 is MNHNS and CDR2 SASEGT. This CDR3 region has 15 residues. The J segment lost 6 bases and the V segment lost 7 bases, leaving 13 bases of the junction unmatched.

The chain employs TRBV7-8 and TRBJ2-2; 8 bases map to TRBD2. The CDR3 length is 16 residues. Germline V gene data show CDR1 as SGHVS and CDR2 as FQNEAQ. Trimming took 5 bases from V and 4 from J; bases not matched to a gene: 9. The DNA of the CDR3 is TGTGCCAGCAGCCTCCTAAGCGGGAGTAGCACCGGGGAGCTGTTTTTT. Protein: CASSLLSGSSTGELFF.

The table lists this clone with a count of one. The CDR3: CASSEVEGAVNTEAFF. CDR3 coding DNA: TGTGCCAGCAGTGAAGTAGAAGGGGCCGTCAACACTGAAGCTTTCTTT. The chain recombines TRBV2 with TRBJ1-1, with D possibly matching TRBD1 (5 bases). Germline CDR1 SNHLY, CDR2 FYNNEI. The CDR3 length is 16 residues. Trimming pared 1 base from V and 2 bases from J, leaving 14 bases between.